The subject of this entry is one T cell receptor (beta chain). Its antigen is currently unknown. Germline V lookup: CDR1 ENHRY, CDR2 SYGVKD. This CDR3 has 14 amino acids. Trimming removed 4 bases from V and 6 bases from J, with 16 bases in between. This sample was included in a study of T cell responses to AZD1222 COVID-19 vaccine. Study-wide results and caveats: Across the whole spike, CD4 TCRs peaked at regions 160-218 and 743-854. Unmutated variant regions reportedly attract nearly half of all spike-specific TCRs. Donors, mostly white British, included more females; clonal diversity was possibly underestimated.

Only in-frame clones appear in the TCRdb table, and some are missing; sequencing was by immunoSEQ multiplex PCR. Here the sample spans about 120,000 clones, roughly 92% being singletons. Combined were second doses at about 4 or about 12 weeks. The chain couples TRBV10-3 to TRBJ2-7; D is ambiguous. The specimen was peripheral blood, collected 28 days after the second AZD1222 dose. This sequence was found in an adult who received the AZD1222 COVID-19 vaccine. CDR3 bases: TGTGCCATCAGTGCTTTGGCTACTTCGGGCGAGCAGTACTTC. Its protein is CAISALATSGEQYF.